The sequence of this TCR beta chain was determined in a study of T cell changes during pregnancy in multiple sclerosis. The table came from immunoSEQ multiplex PCR; TCRdb's copy has only in-frame clones and leaves some out. This sample yields around 37,000 clones, of which approximately 90% are seen a single time; 26% belongs to the top ten. V gave up 3 bases and J gave up 0 bases, with 15 bases separating them. Germline CDR1 SGDLS, CDR2 YYNGEE. The CDR3 runs to 16 residues. This chain connects TRBV9 to TRBJ1-1; D may be TRBD1 (6 bases). Sequences were derived from CD8+ T cells from peripheral blood mononuclear cells, sampled before pregnancy. The sequence came from a female donor with multiple sclerosis, enrolled in a pregnancy study. The CDR3 region is CASSAGTRGMNTEAFF. In DNA form, the CDR3 reads TGTGCCAGCAGCGCCGGGACAAGGGGAATGAACACTGAAGCTTTCTTT.